The T cell receptor (beta chain) described here comes from a study of blood T cells in healthy people across ages. Comment on this clonotype: Its cognate antigen is unknown.

Germline trimming cut 3 bases from V and 5 bases from J; bases unmatched to any gene: 6. Germline V gene sequence: CDR1 LGHNA, CDR2 YSLEER. The CDR3 sequence is 15 residues long. Findings and caveats of the study: The study found more naive CD4+ cells and higher diversity in long-lived than aged donors.

Alongside a J-beta primer mix, a sample-barcoded 5' primer served in a second PCR lasting about 7 to 12 cycles. From the 5' RACE reads, TCRdb called clonotypes with MiXCR, one entry per CDR3 protein. Altogether about 580,000 distinct CDR3 sequences are present, around 48% being singletons, with the ten largest covering around 23%. Donors ranged from roughly 6 to 100 years old and were healthy Caucasians in Russia. Every participating donor contributed about 10 milliliters of peripheral blood through a draw. The authors extracted at least 6 micrograms of total RNA per sample. The sample taken for sequencing was blood. The clonotype originates from an elderly man in good health. This chain joins TRBV4-3 and TRBJ2-1; TRBD1 matches 8 bases. CDR3 in amino acids: CASSHDRGLDNEQFF. The CDR3 DNA reads as TGCGCCAGCAGCCACGACAGGGGTCTGGACAATGAGCAGTTCTTC.